The source of this TCR beta chain is a study of blood T cells in healthy people across ages. Worth noting for this clonotype: No antigen is known for it.

Findings and caveats of the study: Investigators treated diversity estimates from one million T cells as underestimates.

It was with a sample-barcoded 5' primer and a J-beta primer mix that a second PCR of roughly 7 to 12 cycles was run. A single record per CDR3 protein comes from TCRdb applying MiXCR to the 5' RACE reads. The sample has about 570,000 distinct CDR3 sequences, approximately 27% seen once. The sample taken for sequencing was blood. The receptor was isolated from a woman aged 70-85 years in good health.

The CDR3 region has the DNA TGTGCCAGCAGCCAAACCGGGACAGGGGACGAAAACATTCAGTACTTC. Its protein is CASSQTGTGDENIQYF. The V gene is TRBV25-1, the J gene TRBJ2-4; 10 bases align to TRBD1. The CDR3 has 16 amino acids. CDR1 is MGHDK, CDR2 SYGVNS, per germline. After removal of 6 bases from V and 5 bases from J, the junction contained 10 bases not matched to a gene.